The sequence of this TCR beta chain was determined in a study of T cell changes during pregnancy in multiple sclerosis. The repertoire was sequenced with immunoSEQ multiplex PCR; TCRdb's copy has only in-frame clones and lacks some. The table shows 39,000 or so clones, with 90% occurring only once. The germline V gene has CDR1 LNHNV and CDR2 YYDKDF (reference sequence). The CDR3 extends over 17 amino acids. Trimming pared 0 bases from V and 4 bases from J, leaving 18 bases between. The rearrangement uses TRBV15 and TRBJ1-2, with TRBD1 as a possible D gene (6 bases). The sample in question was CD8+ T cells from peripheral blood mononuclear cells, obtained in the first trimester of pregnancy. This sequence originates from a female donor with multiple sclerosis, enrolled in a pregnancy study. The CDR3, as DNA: TGTGCCACCAGCAGAGATCGAGGGACACAACCTTTCTATGGCTACACCTTC. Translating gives CATSRDRGTQPFYGYTF.